This TCR beta chain originates from a study of blood T cell repertoires in COVID-19. Study overall: T cells, B-cell-depleted T cells, or PBMCs provided the cDNA or gDNA that served as material.

The V segment lost 5 bases and the J segment 3 bases; nucleotides outside the gene matches: 7. CDR1 is SGHRS, CDR2 YFSETQ, per germline. The CDR3 contains 15 residues. Per the original methods: By means of reference gene primer amplification, nucleated cell counts were estimated. Here immunoSEQ multiplex PCR was the method, and the copy in TCRdb shows in-frame clones only, minus some. The DNA gave D and trimming, while V, J and clone size come from that table. The data hold around 60,000 clones, with 88% observed a single time. Sequencing was done on a sample of peripheral blood. This sequence originates from a man in his fifties with active COVID-19. The chain has TRBV5-1 and TRBJ2-3, with 9 bases matching TRBD2. The CDR3 reads CASSPGLAPTDTQYF. The CDR3 coding sequence is TGCGCCAGCAGTCCGGGACTAGCTCCAACAGATACGCAGTATTTT. The whole variable domain, filled in from reference TRBV5-1 and TRBJ2-3, reads KAGVTQTPRYLIKTRGQQVTLSCSPISGHRSVSWYQQTPGQGLQFLFEYFSETQRNKGNFPGRFSGRQFSNSRSEMNVSTLELGDSALYLCASSPGLAPTDTQYFGPGTRLTVL.